This T cell receptor beta chain is drawn from a study of blood T cell repertoires in COVID-19. TCRdb keeps only in-frame clones here, not all; method: immunoSEQ multiplex PCR. The sample has some 130,000 clones, around 80% seen once. There are a few counts of this clone. This clonotype was sampled from a man aged 60 to 69 with acute or convalescent COVID-19. The sample consisted of peripheral blood.

DNA of the CDR3: TGTGCCAGCAGTTCCACGAACACCGGGGAGCTGTTTTTT. Translation gives CASSSTNTGELFF. The rearrangement joins TRBV28 to TRBJ2-2; unclear D gene. Trimming shortened V by 4 bases and J by 0 bases, and 3 bases separated the two germline ends. Germline values: CDR1 MDHEN, CDR2 SYDVKM. The CDR3 sequence is 13 residues long.